Shown below are 12 T cell receptor beta chains from a single sample sequenced in a study of T cell changes during pregnancy in multiple sclerosis. Sequencing was performed with immunoSEQ multiplex PCR; in TCRdb, only in-frame clones are kept and a portion is missing. The sample yields about 120,000 clones, about 93% seen once. Material: peripheral blood, obtained in the third trimester of pregnancy. These receptor sequences come from a female donor with multiple sclerosis, enrolled in a pregnancy study.

The chain employs TRBV4-2 and TRBJ1-1, with TRBD1 matching 7 bases. The CDR3 runs 15 residues. Germline assignment: CDR1 LGHNA and CDR2 YNFKEQ. J was trimmed by 7 bases and V by 3 bases; bases with no gene match: 11. CDR3 coding DNA: TGTGCCAGCAGCCAGGCCACAGGGGAGGCTAATGAAGCTTTCTTT. This sequence encodes CASSQATGEANEAFF.

This clone has a single count. This chain joins TRBV28 and TRBJ2-1; 7 bases fit TRBD2. Germline V gene sequence: CDR1 MDHEN, CDR2 SYDVKM. Germline trimming cut 2 bases from V and 7 bases from J; bases unmatched to any gene: 5. This CDR3 comprises 14 residues. The CDR3 reads CASSLPSGPNEQFF. Written as DNA, the CDR3 is TGTGCCAGCAGTTTACCTAGCGGCCCAAATGAGCAGTTCTTC.

The CDR3 nucleotides read TGTGCCTGGATGGGGACTACGAACACCGGGGAGCTGTTTTTT. It codes for CAWMGTTNTGELFF. This chain links TRBV30 with TRBJ2-2, with 7 bases matching TRBD2. After removal of 4 bases from V and 0 bases from J, the junction contained 2 bases not matched to a gene. There are 14 residues in the CDR3. CDR1 GTSNPN and CDR2 SVGIG come from the germline V gene (reference sequence).

The rearrangement uses TRBV10-3 and TRBJ2-3; 10 bases agree with TRBD2. The CDR3 is made up of 16 amino acids. The germline gives CDR1 ENHRY, CDR2 SYGVKD. Trimming took 5 bases from V and 4 from J; bases not matched to a gene: 9. The CDR3 sequence: CAISSPTSGNADTQYF. CDR3 bases: TGTGCCATCAGTTCCCCCACTAGCGGGAACGCAGATACGCAGTATTTT.

The rearrangement links TRBV7-3 to TRBJ1-3, with 10 bases lining up with TRBD1. CDR3 length: 16 residues. Trimming removed 3 bases from V and 3 bases from J; junction bases left unmatched: 5. Germline assignment: CDR1 SGHTA and CDR2 FQGTGA. The CDR3 region is CASSLTGGAGGNTIYF. The CDR3 nucleotides are TGTGCCAGCAGCTTGACAGGGGGCGCAGGTGGAAACACCATATATTTT. The whole variable domain, remainder taken from reference TRBV7-3 and TRBJ1-3, is GAGVSQTPSNKVTEKGKYVELRCDPISGHTALYWYRQSLGQGPEFLIYFQGTGAADDSGLPNDRFFAVRPEGSVSTLKIQRTERGDSAVYLCASSLTGGAGGNTIYFGEGSWLTVV.

The chain links TRBV10-3 to TRBJ2-1; 9 bases fit TRBD1. The germline V gene has CDR1 ENHRY and CDR2 SYGVKD. V trimming: 10 bases; J trimming: 8 bases; junction bases outside the gene matches: 12. The length of the CDR3 is 14 residues. This CDR3 reads CATTGQGEVDEQFF. DNA of the CDR3: TGTGCCACCACGGGACAGGGCGAGGTGGATGAGCAGTTCTTC.

The rearrangement uses TRBV10-3 and TRBJ2-1, with 8 bases fitting TRBD1. The germline CDR1 and CDR2 sequences are ENHRY and SYGVKD. This CDR3 has 14 residues. J gave up 5 bases and V 4 bases, and 4 bases lay outside the gene matches. For the CDR3, the DNA is TGTGCCATCAGTGCCCGGACAGGGAACAATGAGCAGTTCTTC. Translation: CAISARTGNNEQFF.

This rearrangement joins TRBV30 to TRBJ2-7, with D perhaps matching TRBD1 (5 bases). The germline V gene has CDR1 GTSNPN and CDR2 SVGIG (reference sequence). The CDR3 loop spans 16 amino acids. The V gene lost 1 base and the J gene lost 0 bases, with 16 bases spanning the gap. CDR3: CAWSAGSSGRSYEQYF. CDR3 bases: TGTGCCTGGAGTGCAGGGTCGTCGGGCCGCTCCTACGAGCAGTACTTC.

The V gene is TRBV6-5, the J gene TRBJ2-7, with D possibly TRBD1 on 5 matching bases. V was shortened by 0 bases and J by 2 bases, with 14 bases between the two germline ends. The CDR3 consists of 16 residues. From germline, CDR1 is MNHEY and CDR2 SVGAGI. The CDR3 is CASSYSWGASTYEQYF. CDR3 nucleotides: TGTGCCAGCAGTTACTCGTGGGGCGCCTCCACCTACGAGCAGTACTTC.

V and J are TRBV10-3 and TRBJ2-3; a weak D match, TRBD2 (5 bases). V was shortened by 10 bases and J by 2 bases, with 13 bases between the two germline ends. CDR1 is ENHRY and CDR2 is SYGVKD in the germline V gene. The CDR3 consists of 13 residues. The CDR3: CATTRDATDTQYF. The CDR3 DNA is TGTGCCACAACCCGGGATGCCACAGATACGCAGTATTTT.

V gene TRBV2 combines with J gene TRBJ1-2, with a possible D match to TRBD1 (6 bases). The CDR3 extends over 15 amino acids. V was shortened by 8 bases and J by 6 bases, with 22 bases between the two germline ends. Germline V CDR1 and CDR2: SNHLY, FYNNEI. CDR3 protein: CASPEGGQLRHGYTF. CDR3 coding DNA: TGTGCCAGCCCGGAGGGGGGGCAGCTCCGACATGGCTACACCTTC.

The chain joins TRBV5-1 to TRBJ2-2, with 10 bases identical to TRBD1. The CDR3 runs 16 residues. Germline V lookup: CDR1 SGHRS, CDR2 YFSETQ. J was trimmed by 7 bases and V by 2 bases; bases with no gene match: 8. CDR3: CASSFSPGTGDGELFF. The CDR3 DNA reads TGCGCCAGCAGCTTCTCCCCCGGGACAGGGGACGGGGAGCTGTTTTTT.